This TCR beta chain originates from a study of Tregs in tolerant kidney transplant recipients (dated 2019 in TCRdb). Background for the entire study: The study used TCRbeta sequencing to identify donor-specific regulatory T cells before combined kidney and bone marrow transplantation, then tracked those cells after transplant. In a few healthy controls, several methods of expanding Tregs specific for an allogeneic donor were compared by TCRbeta repertoire sequencing.

Unstimulated Tregs (CD4+CD25+CD127-), CD4+ non-Tregs (CD4+CD25-), CD4 and CD8 cells were FACS-sorted from thawed PBMCs. Healthy control blood came either as purchased buffy coats or from healthy volunteers. Healthy control blood was processed to PBMCs with a Ficoll density gradient and then cryopreserved, whereas patient PBMCs were collected both before and after transplant. Genomic DNA was extracted from sorted cells with the QIAGEN DNeasy Blood and Tissue Kit for TCRbeta CDR3 sequencing. High-throughput TCRbeta CDR3 sequencing, including PCR amplification with bias correction and internal controls, was performed commercially through immunoSEQ. From the authors' description of their analysis: Unique productive TCRbeta sequences were defined by CDR3 nucleotide sequence when primers matched and otherwise by CDR3 amino acid sequence together with Vbeta and Jbeta genes. As a correction for sorting error, sequences shared between sorted populations at a frequency ratio of 2:1 or less were discarded, and the remaining shared sequences were assigned to the higher population. Donor-reactive sequences were defined as at least 5-fold expanded in CFSE-low cells versus unstimulated cells, with frequency of at least 0.01% in CFSE-low cells. Repertoire divergence was quantified by Jensen-Shannon divergence calculated from the top 100 TCRbeta sequences ranked by frequency. For any sample with multiple sequencing runs, sorting error was corrected in each run separately before the runs were pooled. TCRdb holds this immuneACCESS table with in-frame rearrangements only. Some clones are missing; in checked studies, unresolved V genes explain under half, and the rest has no known cause. V, J and clone size reflect that table, while D and trimming were determined from the DNA. For this sample there are under 100,000 clones; just over 90% appear just once. The ten largest clones capture around 4.5% of the sample.

Points the paper makes about the study in general: Because only a small number of patients were included, the study had limitations, and the results will need to be validated in larger populations as well as under other immunosuppression protocols. Biological reproducibility was not directly assessed, although technical replication error appeared to be minimal. Expanding Tregs with activated donor B cells appeared to identify the most biologically relevant and donor-specific TCRbeta repertoire.

CDR3 length: 13 amino acids, cysteine to phenylalanine. CDR3 DNA only is kept here, 39 bases in frame from base 1. CDR1 GTSNPN and CDR2 SVGIG are derived from the germline V gene (reference sequence). Of note for this clone: Its antigen is not yet known. Per-nucleotide qualities are absent, and no much larger clonotype sits a single base away.

The chain joins TRBV30 to TRBJ1-1, and TRBD1 matches 7 of the central bases. The specimen was CD8+ T cells from blood. The source is a human donor in good health. CDR3 reads: CSWSAGGLAEAFF. The DNA reads as follows: TGTTCTTGGTCGGCAGGGGGTTTGGCTGAAGCTTTCTTT.